Listed below are T cell receptor beta chains from one sample, sequenced in a study of T cell repertoires in cytomegalovirus infection. TCRdb called the reads again in MiXCR, with one record for every CDR3 protein. The sample records roughly 310,000 distinct CDR3 sequences, roughly 15% being singletons. The sequenced material came from PBMCs. All receptors derive from a human donor in good health (CMV status not recorded). Some clones in this sample may be carry-over from other donors' samples. The CDR3 runs from the conserved cysteine through the conserved F or W. D genes are given only for firm matches. The size field is filled for only some rows; it gives once, few, many or a size class.

len: 13
d_gene: NA
v_gene: TRBV7-7
abundance: few
j_gene: TRBJ2-3
CDR3aa: CASSLGRSDTQYF
CDR3nt: TGTGCTAGCAGCCTGGGACGATCAGATACGCAGTATTTT

len: 17
d_gene: TRBD1
v_gene: TRBV10-3
abundance: NA
j_gene: TRBJ1-2
CDR3aa: CAIRRERGQGLNYGYTF
CDR3nt: TGTGCCATCAGGAGAGAAAGGGGACAGGGTCTAAACTATGGCTACACCTTC

len: 14
d_gene: TRBD1
v_gene: TRBV7-8
abundance: few
j_gene: TRBJ1-2
CDR3aa: CASSFSRGPYGYTF
CDR3nt: TGTGCCAGCAGCTTCTCAAGGGGGCCCTATGGCTACACCTTC

len: 14
d_gene: NA
v_gene: TRBV12-3/TRBV12-4
abundance: many
j_gene: TRBJ2-2
CDR3aa: CASRGTDRTGELFF
CDR3nt: TGTGCCAGCAGGGGGACCGACCGCACCGGGGAGCTGTTTTTT

len: 15
d_gene: NA
v_gene: TRBV7-2
abundance: many
j_gene: TRBJ2-7
CDR3aa: CASSPHESIPYEQYF
CDR3nt: TGTGCCAGCAGCCCCCACGAGTCCATTCCCTACGAGCAGTACTTC

len: 11
d_gene: NA
v_gene: TRBV5-1
abundance: NA
j_gene: TRBJ2-7
CDR3aa: CASKGDYEQYF
CDR3nt: TGCGCCAGCAAGGGGGACTACGAGCAGTACTTC

len: 16
d_gene: NA
v_gene: TRBV2
abundance: few
j_gene: TRBJ2-5
CDR3aa: CASSEGIATGAETQYF
CDR3nt: TGTGCCAGCAGTGAAGGGATCGCGACGGGGGCTGAGACCCAGTACTTC

len: 13
d_gene: TRBD1
v_gene: TRBV7-2
abundance: many
j_gene: TRBJ1-1
CDR3aa: CASKGRGDTEAFF
CDR3nt: TGTGCCAGCAAAGGCAGGGGGGACACTGAAGCTTTCTTT

len: 15
d_gene: TRBD1
v_gene: TRBV12-3/TRBV12-4
abundance: many
j_gene: TRBJ1-3
CDR3aa: CASSARRTGRNTIYF
CDR3nt: TGTGCCAGCAGTGCCAGGCGGACAGGCCGAAACACCATATATTTT

len: 17
d_gene: TRBD2
v_gene: TRBV27
abundance: few
j_gene: TRBJ2-1
CDR3aa: CASSLPLLAGEYNEQFF
CDR3nt: TGTGCCAGCAGTTTACCCCTACTAGCGGGGGAGTACAATGAGCAGTTCTTC

len: 14
d_gene: NA
v_gene: TRBV7-9
abundance: NA
j_gene: TRBJ2-5
CDR3aa: CASRGPVGLETQYF
CDR3nt: TGTGCCAGCAGAGGGCCCGTGGGTTTGGAGACCCAGTACTTC

len: 17
d_gene: NA
v_gene: TRBV25-1
abundance: NA
j_gene: TRBJ1-1
CDR3aa: CASSEIGSYPMNTEAFF
CDR3nt: TGTGCCAGCAGTGAAATAGGTAGTTACCCGATGAACACTGAAGCTTTCTTT

len: 15
d_gene: TRBD1
v_gene: TRBV25-1
abundance: few
j_gene: TRBJ2-3
CDR3aa: CASSVPGQGTDTQYF
CDR3nt: TGTGCCAGCAGTGTCCCAGGACAGGGGACAGATACGCAGTATTTT

len: 15
d_gene: NA
v_gene: TRBV7-7
abundance: many
j_gene: TRBJ2-5
CDR3aa: CASSSTGLALETQYF
CDR3nt: TGTGCTAGCAGCTCGACGGGACTCGCCTTGGAGACCCAGTACTTC

len: 16
d_gene: NA
v_gene: TRBV7-9
abundance: NA
j_gene: TRBJ1-4
CDR3aa: CASSLGMGAGGEKLFF
CDR3nt: TGTGCCAGCAGCTTAGGGATGGGGGCTGGCGGTGAAAAACTGTTTTTT

len: 13
d_gene: NA
v_gene: TRBV27
abundance: many
j_gene: TRBJ2-1
CDR3aa: CASSFGVSAEQFF
CDR3nt: TGTGCCAGCAGTTTCGGGGTATCTGCTGAGCAGTTCTTC